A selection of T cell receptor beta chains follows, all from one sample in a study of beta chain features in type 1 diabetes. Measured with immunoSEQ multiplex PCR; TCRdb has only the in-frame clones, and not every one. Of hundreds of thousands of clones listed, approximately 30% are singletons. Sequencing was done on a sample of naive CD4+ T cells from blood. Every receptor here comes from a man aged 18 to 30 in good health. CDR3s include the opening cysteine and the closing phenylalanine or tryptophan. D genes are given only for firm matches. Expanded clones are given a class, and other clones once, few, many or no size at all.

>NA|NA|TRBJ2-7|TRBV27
TGTGCCAGCAGTTGGACTCACGGGGCGCGCGCCAGCGAGCAGTACTTC
CASSWTHGARASEQYF
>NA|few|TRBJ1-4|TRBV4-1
TGCGCCAGCAGCCAAGTACCTGCGGAAAAACTGTTTTTT
CASSQVPAEKLFF
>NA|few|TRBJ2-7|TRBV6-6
TGTGCCAGCAGTCCCCGGGACCGAGGAAGCTACGAGCAGTACTTC
CASSPRDRGSYEQYF
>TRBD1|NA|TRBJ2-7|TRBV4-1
TGCGCCAGCAGCCAAGACCACAGGGGAAACGAGCAGTACTTC
CASSQDHRGNEQYF
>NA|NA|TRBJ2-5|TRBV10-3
TGTGCCATCAGTGATACAATCCTTTCACAAGAGACCCAGTACTTC
CAISDTILSQETQYF
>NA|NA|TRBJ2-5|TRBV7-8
TGTGCCAGCAGACGGGGACGGGAAGAGACCCAGTACTTC
CASRRGREETQYF
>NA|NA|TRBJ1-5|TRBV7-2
TGTGCCAGCAGCTTCTCGACGGGGAGCAATCAGCCCCAGCATTTT
CASSFSTGSNQPQHF
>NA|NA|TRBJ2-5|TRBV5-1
TGCGCCAGCAGCCCCTCCTGGACGCATCAAGAGACCCAGTACTTC
CASSPSWTHQETQYF
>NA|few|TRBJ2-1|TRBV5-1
TGCGCCAGCAGCTTTTTGGGAGTCAGGGACAATGAGCAGTTCTTC
CASSFLGVRDNEQFF
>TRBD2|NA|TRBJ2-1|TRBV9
TGTGCCAGCAGCGTAGAAGGGCTAGCGGGTATTAGCTCCTACAATGAGCAGTTCTTC
CASSVEGLAGISSYNEQFF
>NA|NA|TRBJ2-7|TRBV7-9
TGTGCCAGCAGCCCCGAGACAGGAGCCTACGAGCAGTACTTC
CASSPETGAYEQYF
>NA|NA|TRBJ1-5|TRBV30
TGTGCCTGGAGCCAAGATAGCAATCAGCCCCAGCATTTT
CAWSQDSNQPQHF
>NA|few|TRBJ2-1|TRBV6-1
TGTGCCAGCAGAGAATGGGGCTCCTACAATGAGCAGTTCTTC
CASREWGSYNEQFF
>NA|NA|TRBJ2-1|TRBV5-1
TGCGCCAGCAGCGTTAGCGGAATTTACAATGAGCAGTTCTTC
CASSVSGIYNEQFF
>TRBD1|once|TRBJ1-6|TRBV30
TGTGCCTGGAGTGAGGGACAGGGGAATTCACCCCTCCACTTT
CAWSEGQGNSPLHF
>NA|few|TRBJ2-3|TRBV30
TGTGCCTGGAGGAGGGGTCAGGGACTGACAGATACGCAGTATTTT
CAWRRGQGLTDTQYF
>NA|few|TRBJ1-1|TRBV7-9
TGTGCCAGCAGTGTGAAACAGGCCAACACTGAAGCTTTCTTT
CASSVKQANTEAFF
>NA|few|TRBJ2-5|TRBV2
TGTGCCAGCAGACCAGCAGGGCGACCAGACTTC
CASRPAGRPDF
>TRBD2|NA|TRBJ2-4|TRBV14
TGTGCCAGCAGCCTTTCCGGGACTACAATTCGGTACTTC
CASSLSGTTIRYF
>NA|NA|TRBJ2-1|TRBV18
TGTGCCAGCTCACCAGGGAGCTCCTACAATGAGCAGTTCTTC
CASSPGSSYNEQFF
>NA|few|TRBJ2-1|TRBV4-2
TGTGCCAGCAGCCAAGGGAGGGAATACAATGAGCAGTTCTTC
CASSQGREYNEQFF
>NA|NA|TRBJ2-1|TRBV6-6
TGTGCCAGCAGTTATCGCAATGAGCAGTTCTTC
CASSYRNEQFF
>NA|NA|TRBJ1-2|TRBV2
TGTGCCAGCAGTGGGGACCACTATGGCTACACCTTC
CASSGDHYGYTF
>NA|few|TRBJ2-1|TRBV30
TGTGCCTGGACTCAGTACAATGAGCAGTTCTTC
CAWTQYNEQFF
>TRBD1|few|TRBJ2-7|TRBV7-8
TGTGCCAGCAGGCAACAGGGGCAAGTAGTTTTC
CASRQQGQVVF
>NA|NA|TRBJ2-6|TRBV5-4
TGTGCCAGCAGCTTTCGACACTCTGGGGCCAACGTCCTGACTTTC
CASSFRHSGANVLTF
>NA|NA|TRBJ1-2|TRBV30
TGTGCCTGGGTGCCCGGATTTGAGACTAGCTATGGCTACACCTTC
CAWVPGFETSYGYTF
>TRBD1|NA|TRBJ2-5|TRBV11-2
TGTGCCAGCAGCTTGGGACAGGGCGGACCGGAGACCCAGTACTTC
CASSLGQGGPETQYF
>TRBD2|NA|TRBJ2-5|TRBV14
TGTGCCAGCAGCCAAGGGCGTCCTAGCGGGAGTGGGGAGACCCAGTACTTC
CASSQGRPSGSGETQYF
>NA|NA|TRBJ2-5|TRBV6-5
TGTGCCAGCAGCCGGACACTCCAAGAGACCCAGTACTTC
CASSRTLQETQYF
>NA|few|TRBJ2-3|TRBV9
TGTGCCAGCAGCGTAGGGGGGACAGATACGCAGTATTTT
CASSVGGTDTQYF
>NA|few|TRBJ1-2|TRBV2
TGTGCCAGCAGGGGAGTGAACTATGGCTACACCTTC
CASRGVNYGYTF
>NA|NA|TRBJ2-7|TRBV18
TGTGCCAGCTCACCGGGGCAGGGAAACGAGCAGTACTTC
CASSPGQGNEQYF
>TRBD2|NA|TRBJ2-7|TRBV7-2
TGTGCCAGCAGCCTCACTAGCGGGAACGAGCAGTACTTC
CASSLTSGNEQYF
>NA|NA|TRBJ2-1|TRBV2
TGTGCCAGCAGTGAAGCAGCTTGGGACAATGAGCAGTTCTTC
CASSEAAWDNEQFF
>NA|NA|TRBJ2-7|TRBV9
TGTGCCAGCAGCGTATCCGACGGCTACGAGCAGTACTTC
CASSVSDGYEQYF